This T cell receptor beta chain was sequenced for a study of blood T cell repertoires in COVID-19. Overall study context: The samples span acute and convalescent COVID-19 from the United States, Italy and Spain. T cells, B-cell-depleted T cells, or PBMCs provided the cDNA or gDNA that served as material.

V lost 6 bases and J 3 bases, leaving 14 bases between the germline ends. CDR3 length equals 14 residues. The germline CDR1 and CDR2 sequences are SNHLY and FYNNEI. Original handling: Amplifying reference gene primers gave estimates of nucleated cell counts. Data came from immunoSEQ multiplex PCR; TCRdb stores just in-frame clones and leaves some out. V and J calls and clone size are as listed in that table; D and trimming were resolved from the DNA. The sample lists roughly 260,000 clones, about 88% occurring once. Sequencing was done on a sample of peripheral blood. This chain connects TRBV2 to TRBJ1-1, with a weak D call TRBD1 (5 bases). This TCR derives from a man in his sixties who had recovered from COVID-19. This CDR3 is CASSDIWGDTEAFF. In DNA form, the CDR3 reads TGTGCCAGCAGCGATATTTGGGGGGACACTGAAGCTTTCTTT.